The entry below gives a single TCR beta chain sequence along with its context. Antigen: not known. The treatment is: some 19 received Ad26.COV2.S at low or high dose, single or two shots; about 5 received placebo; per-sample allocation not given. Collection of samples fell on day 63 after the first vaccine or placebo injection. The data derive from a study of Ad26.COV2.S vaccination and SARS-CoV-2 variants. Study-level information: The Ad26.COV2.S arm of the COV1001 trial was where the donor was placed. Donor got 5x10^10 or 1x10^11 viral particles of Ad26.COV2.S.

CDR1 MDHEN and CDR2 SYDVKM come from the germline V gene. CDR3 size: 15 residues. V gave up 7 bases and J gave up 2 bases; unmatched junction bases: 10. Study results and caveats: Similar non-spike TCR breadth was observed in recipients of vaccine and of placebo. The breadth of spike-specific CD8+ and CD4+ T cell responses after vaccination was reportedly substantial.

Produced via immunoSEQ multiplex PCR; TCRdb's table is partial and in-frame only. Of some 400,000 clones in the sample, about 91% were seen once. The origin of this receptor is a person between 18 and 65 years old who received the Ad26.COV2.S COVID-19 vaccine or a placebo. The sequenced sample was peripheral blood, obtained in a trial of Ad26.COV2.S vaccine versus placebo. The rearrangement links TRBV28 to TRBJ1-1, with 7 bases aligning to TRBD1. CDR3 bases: TGTGCCAGCACCCTAAAGGGGGCCCAAAACACTGAAGCTTTCTTT. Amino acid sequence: CASTLKGAQNTEAFF. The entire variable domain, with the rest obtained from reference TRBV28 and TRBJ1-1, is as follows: DVKVTQSSRYLVKRTGEKVFLECVQDMDHENMFWYRQDPGLGLRLIYFSYDVKMKEKGDIPEGYSVSREKKERFSLILESASTNQTSMYLCASTLKGAQNTEAFFGQGTRLTVV.